One sample yielded the 32 T cell receptor beta chains listed below, sequenced in a study of OX40 agonist ivuxolimab in advanced cancers. Libraries were prepared by immunoSEQ multiplex PCR; TCRdb keeps only in-frame clonotypes and omits some of them. The sample lists around 89,000 clones, approximately 90% occurring once. This material consisted of CD4+ or CD8+ T cells sorted from blood, taken in a trial of the OX40 agonist ivuxolimab. The origin of the receptors is an adult with an advanced solid tumor such as melanoma, head and neck, liver or kidney cancer.

J is TRBJ2-3 and V is TRBV19; TRBD1 matches at 7 bases. V trimming: 8 bases; J trimming: 6 bases; junction bases outside the gene matches: 14. This CDR3 spans 15 amino acids. The V gene's germline CDR1 is LNHDA and CDR2 SQIVND (reference sequence). The CDR3 loop reads CASSTGEKGRDTQYF. The CDR3 nucleotides read TGTGCCAGTTCCACAGGGGAAAAGGGGCGGGATACGCAGTATTTT.

The V and J genes are TRBV9 and TRBJ1-3, with D possibly being TRBD1 (6 bases). Germline loops: CDR1 SGDLS, CDR2 YYNGEE. CDR3 length: 17 residues. Deletions cut 0 bases from V and 0 bases from J, with 13 bases between. CDR3 region: CASSVGLGANSGNTIYF. The CDR3 region has the DNA TGTGCCAGCAGCGTAGGTCTGGGGGCCAACTCTGGAAACACCATATATTTT. Full variable domain (missing parts from reference TRBV9 and TRBJ1-3): DSGVTQTPKHLITATGQRVTLRCSPRSGDLSVYWYQQSLDQGLQFLIQYYNGEERAKGNILERFSAQQFPDLHSELNLSSLELGDSALYFCASSVGLGANSGNTIYFGEGSWLTVV.

The chain recombines TRBV6-6 with TRBJ2-7; 8 bases line up with TRBD1. The trim removed 2 bases at V and 4 bases at J, leaving 7 bases unmatched. This CDR3 spans 15 amino acids. Germline CDR1 is MNHNY and CDR2 is SVGAGI (reference sequence). This CDR3 reads CASSYPSRGLYEQYF. DNA of the CDR3: TGTGCCAGCAGTTACCCATCCAGGGGGCTGTACGAGCAGTACTTC.

This clone was seen once. The chain has TRBV5-4 and TRBJ2-2; TRBD2 aligns across 7 bases. Germline lookup yields CDR1 SGHNT and CDR2 YYREEE (reference sequence). This CDR3 region has 16 residues. The junction had 11 bases not matched to a gene; V was cut back by 7 bases and J by 2 bases. CDR3 nucleotide sequence: TGTGCCAGCCATATAAAGGGAGGGATAAACACCGGGGAGCTGTTTTTT. Translation gives CASHIKGGINTGELFF.

This chain links TRBV30 with TRBJ1-1; D not resolved. The germline CDR1 and CDR2 sequences are GTSNPN and SVGIG (reference sequence). V dropped 3 bases and J dropped 6 bases, with 14 bases sitting between them. This CDR3 comprises 13 residues. The CDR3 protein is CAWRAGPPAEAFF. CDR3 bases: TGTGCCTGGAGGGCCGGGCCGCCTGCTGAAGCTTTCTTT.

The chain recombines TRBV28 with TRBJ1-1; 12 bases are shared with TRBD1. The V segment lost 2 bases and the J segment 7 bases; nucleotides outside the gene matches: 11. The CDR3 has 17 amino acids. Germline CDR1 is MDHEN and CDR2 is SYDVKM. The CDR3 loop is CASSLIGTGGNRFEAFF. Here the CDR3 DNA reads TGTGCCAGCAGTTTAATTGGGACAGGGGGCAATCGATTTGAAGCTTTCTTT.

This clone was observed at least ten times. The chain carries TRBV5-4 and TRBJ1-6; perhaps TRBD1 as D (5 bases). With 5 bases removed from V and 10 bases from J, the gap between germline ends came to 19 bases. Germline loops: CDR1 SGHNT, CDR2 YYREEE (reference sequence). The CDR3 consists of 15 residues. CDR3 sequence reads: CASRVGGRVGSPLHF. For the CDR3, the DNA is TGTGCCAGCAGAGTGGGCGGCAGGGTTGGATCACCCCTCCACTTT.

The V gene is TRBV10-3, the J gene TRBJ1-1; D gene ambiguous. Germline V CDR1 and CDR2: ENHRY, SYGVKD. V was cut by 7 bases and J by 0 bases, with 9 bases left in between. The CDR3 has 13 amino acids. DNA of the CDR3: TGTGCCATCAAGTATTCTATGAACACTGAAGCTTTCTTT. Translating it yields CAIKYSMNTEAFF.

The chain uses TRBV5-1 and TRBJ1-5; TRBD1 aligns across 8 bases. V shed 3 bases, J shed 8 bases, and the junction held 7 bases outside the gene matches. The CDR3 runs to 14 residues. The germline V gene has CDR1 SGHRS and CDR2 YFSETQ. The CDR3 DNA reads as TGCGCCAGCAGCTCGGGACAGGCTTGGGAGCCCCAGCATTTT. Amino acids: CASSSGQAWEPQHF.

The J gene is TRBJ1-5, the V gene TRBV19, with a tentative D call TRBD1 (5 bases). CDR3 size: 15 residues. The V end lost 3 bases, the J end lost 3 bases, and 12 bases lay between the germline ends. Germline values: CDR1 LNHDA, CDR2 SQIVND (reference sequence). Written as DNA, the CDR3 is TGTGCCAGTAGTATGGGACGGACTAACAATCAGCCCCAGCATTTT. Amino acid sequence: CASSMGRTNNQPQHF.

V and J are TRBV14 and TRBJ1-4, with D uncertain. This CDR3 is 13 amino acids long. Trimming cost V 0 bases and J 8 bases, with 7 bases left between them. The V gene's germline CDR1 is SGHDN and CDR2 FVKESK. CDR3 in amino acids: CASSQDPLEKLFF. CDR3 nucleotide sequence: TGTGCCAGCAGCCAAGACCCCTTAGAAAAACTGTTTTTT.

This chain links TRBV28 with TRBJ2-1; TRBD2 might be the D (6 bases). The V end lost 5 bases, the J end lost 3 bases, and 14 bases lay between the germline ends. CDR3 length: 15 residues. Germline lookup yields CDR1 MDHEN and CDR2 SYDVKM. The CDR3 sequence is CASSPPGGNYNEQFF. The CDR3 DNA is TGTGCCAGCAGTCCCCCCGGCGGGAACTACAATGAGCAGTTCTTC.

CDR3 amino acids: CASSLSRDRAAYEQYF. In DNA, the CDR3 is TGTGCCAGCAGTTTATCCCGGGACAGGGCTGCCTACGAGCAGTACTTC. The J gene is TRBJ2-7, the V gene TRBV28; 9 nucleotides match TRBD1. CDR3 length: 16 residues. The trim removed 1 base at V and 2 bases at J, leaving 6 bases unmatched. Germline CDR1 and CDR2: MDHEN and SYDVKM.

The chain combines TRBV29-1 with TRBJ2-7; 8 positions agree with TRBD1. With V trimmed by 7 bases and J by 0 bases, 5 bases remained unmatched. CDR1 is SQVTM, CDR2 ANQGSEA, per germline. This CDR3 has 13 amino acids. CDR3 residues: CSGTQGGSYEQYF. DNA for the CDR3: TGCAGCGGGACACAGGGGGGCTCCTACGAGCAGTACTTC.

The chain uses TRBV5-1 and TRBJ2-5; 12 bases are shared with TRBD2. Losses at the gene ends were 6 bases for V and 5 bases for J; bases not matched to a gene: 20. This CDR3 contains 19 residues. Germline CDR1 reads SGHRS; CDR2 reads YFSETQ. The CDR3 is CASTPTPGLAGLGRETQYF. DNA of the CDR3: TGCGCCAGCACCCCAACCCCGGGACTAGCGGGTTTGGGGAGGGAGACCCAGTACTTC.

The gene calls are TRBV28 and TRBJ2-3; D perhaps matches TRBD2 (7 bases). This CDR3 has 13 residues. CDR1 and CDR2 (germline): MDHEN, SYDVKM. Trimming shortened V by 4 bases and J by 4 bases, and 9 bases separated the two germline ends. CDR3 loop: CASSSGGPDTQYF. For the CDR3, the DNA is TGTGCCAGCAGTTCGGGGGGCCCAGATACGCAGTATTTT. Full variable domain (rest looked up from reference TRBV28 and TRBJ2-3): DVKVTQSSRYLVKRTGEKVFLECVQDMDHENMFWYRQDPGLGLRLIYFSYDVKMKEKGDIPEGYSVSREKKERFSLILESASTNQTSMYLCASSSGGPDTQYFGPGTRLTVL.

V usage is TRBV28 and J usage is TRBJ1-2; 7 nucleotides match TRBD1. The germline gives CDR1 MDHEN, CDR2 SYDVKM. V lost 5 bases to trimming and J lost 3 bases; unmatched junction nucleotides: 18. This CDR3 contains 18 residues. The DNA for the CDR3 is TGTGCCAGCAGTCCCCCAGGCAGGGGGTTCGAGTTGTACTATGGCTACACCTTC. Encoded protein: CASSPPGRGFELYYGYTF.

The chain uses TRBV27 and TRBJ2-7, with D tentatively TRBD2 (6 bases). The CDR3 consists of 15 residues. Germline V gives CDR1 MNHEY, CDR2 SMNVEV (reference sequence). V lost 5 bases to trimming and J lost 2 bases, with 16 bases between them. The CDR3 loop is CASSPHGAGTYEQYF. CDR3 nucleotides: TGTGCCAGCAGTCCCCACGGCGCGGGGACCTACGAGCAGTACTTC.

This rearrangement joins TRBV10-3 to TRBJ2-1, with D maybe TRBD2 (5 bases). Germline assignment: CDR1 ENHRY and CDR2 SYGVKD. CDR3 length: 14 amino acids. Trimming took off 6 bases at V and 5 bases at J, with 14 bases between the two ends. In DNA, the CDR3 is TGTGCCATCAGCTTTACCGGACTGAACAATGAGCAGTTCTTC. This codes for CAISFTGLNNEQFF.

The chain uses TRBV9 and TRBJ1-1, with TRBD1 matching 7 bases. The CDR3 sequence is 15 residues long. J gave up 1 base and V 0 bases, and 3 bases lay outside the gene matches. Germline V lookup: CDR1 SGDLS, CDR2 YYNGEE. The CDR3 DNA reads TGTGCCAGCAGCGTAGACGGGACAGAGAACACTGAAGCTTTCTTT. Protein product: CASSVDGTENTEAFF.

This chain joins TRBV28 and TRBJ2-7, with TRBD2 matching 10 bases. In germline, CDR1 is MDHEN, CDR2 SYDVKM. The CDR3 has 15 residues. The J segment lost 0 bases and the V segment lost 6 bases, leaving 5 bases of the junction unmatched. The CDR3 DNA reads as TGTGCCAGCAGCCTTACTAGCGGGAACTCCTACGAGCAGTACTTC. Translated, it gives CASSLTSGNSYEQYF. The full variable domain, in which reference TRBV28 and TRBJ2-7 provide the parts outside the CDR3, is DVKVTQSSRYLVKRTGEKVFLECVQDMDHENMFWYRQDPGLGLRLIYFSYDVKMKEKGDIPEGYSVSREKKERFSLILESASTNQTSMYLCASSLTSGNSYEQYFGPGTRLTVT.

The chain carries TRBV5-1 and TRBJ2-7, with 9 bases that match TRBD1. Germline assignment: CDR1 SGHRS and CDR2 YFSETQ. This CDR3 spans 12 amino acids. The V and J ends lost 7 bases and 4 bases, in that order; junction bases with no gene match: 3. The DNA for the CDR3 is TGCGCCAGCGGGACAGGGCTATACGAGCAGTACTTC. This gives the protein CASGTGLYEQYF.

V usage is TRBV4-3 and J usage is TRBJ2-3; 12 nucleotides agree with TRBD2. This CDR3 region has 18 residues. The J segment lost 1 base and the V segment lost 0 bases, leaving 5 bases of the junction unmatched. Germline V CDR1 and CDR2: LGHNA, YSLEER. CDR3 protein: CASSQDLWTSGGTDTQYF. In nucleotides, the CDR3 is TGCGCCAGCAGCCAAGATTTGTGGACTAGCGGGGGCACAGATACGCAGTATTTT.

This chain links TRBV7-2 with TRBJ1-2, with TRBD1 as a possible D gene (6 bases). Trimming took 4 bases from V and 1 from J, leaving 10 bases between them. Germline CDR1 reads SGHTA; CDR2 reads FQGNSA. The length of the CDR3 is 14 residues. The DNA for the CDR3 is TGTGCCAGCAGCTCCCAACAGGGTAACTATGGCTACACCTTC. The encoded protein is CASSSQQGNYGYTF.

The genes are TRBV20-1 and TRBJ1-2; D not certain. The CDR3 consists of 11 residues. V was cut by 6 bases and J by 6 bases, with 11 bases left in between. The germline CDR1 and CDR2 sequences are DFQATT and SNEGSKA (reference sequence). This CDR3 is CSARELDGYTF. The CDR3 region has the DNA TGCAGTGCAAGGGAGCTCGATGGCTACACCTTC.

V and J are TRBV5-4 and TRBJ2-1; TRBD1 agrees at 9 bases. J gave up 7 bases and V 4 bases, and 9 bases lay outside the gene matches. In germline, CDR1 is SGHNT, CDR2 YYREEE (reference sequence). The CDR3 spans 15 residues. The CDR3 sequence: CASSPRDREWNEQFF. In DNA, the CDR3 is TGTGCCAGCAGCCCCCGGGACAGGGAGTGGAATGAGCAGTTCTTC.

The gene calls are TRBV5-4 and TRBJ2-7, with 9 bases lining up with TRBD1. The CDR3 sequence is 15 residues long. Germline V CDR1 and CDR2: SGHNT, YYREEE (reference sequence). Trimming at V came to 4 bases and at J to 2 bases, leaving 7 bases not matched to a gene. CDR3 DNA: TGTGCCAGCAGCATAGGGACAGGGCTACCCTACGAGCAGTACTTC. Translated, it gives CASSIGTGLPYEQYF.

The chain employs TRBV5-1 and TRBJ2-5; no clear D gene. This CDR3 is 14 amino acids long. CDR1 is SGHRS, CDR2 YFSETQ, per germline. Trimming pared 4 bases from V and 0 bases from J, leaving 10 bases between. CDR3 nucleotides: TGCGCCAGCAGCAATAACAAGTACCAAGAGACCCAGTACTTC. It translates to CASSNNKYQETQYF.

The chain joins TRBV29-1 to TRBJ2-3, with TRBD1 as a possible D gene (5 bases). V was shortened by 2 bases and J by 5 bases, with 11 bases between the two germline ends. The germline gives CDR1 SQVTM, CDR2 ANQGSEA. The length of the CDR3 is 13 residues. The CDR3: CSVESPGKDTQYF. DNA of the CDR3: TGCAGCGTTGAATCCCCAGGGAAAGATACGCAGTATTTT.

V is TRBV5-1 and J is TRBJ2-5, with D possibly being TRBD1 (5 bases). Germline V gene data show CDR1 as SGHRS and CDR2 as YFSETQ. The V and J ends lost 4 bases and 5 bases respectively, with 12 bases between them. CDR3 length equals 13 residues. In nucleotides, the CDR3 is TGCGCCAGCAGCCCGACAGCGTCGGAGACCCAGTACTTC. Translated: CASSPTASETQYF.

The V call is TRBV28, the J call TRBJ2-1; 8 nucleotides match TRBD1. CDR3 length: 16 amino acids. Germline trimming cut 5 bases from V and 8 bases from J; bases unmatched to any gene: 14. Germline V gene sequence: CDR1 MDHEN, CDR2 SYDVKM. CDR3 amino acids: CASSRGGADRAYEQFF. Written as DNA, the CDR3 is TGTGCCAGCAGTCGCGGAGGGGCGGACAGGGCCTATGAGCAGTTCTTC.

This chain links TRBV14 with TRBJ1-2; 12 bases align to TRBD1. J was trimmed by 4 bases and V by 1 base; bases with no gene match: 4. Germline-derived CDR1 and CDR2 are SGHDN and FVKESK. The CDR3 spans 16 residues. The CDR3 loop reads CASSQGDRGPTYGYTF. DNA for the CDR3: TGTGCCAGCAGCCAAGGGGACAGGGGGCCGACCTATGGCTACACCTTC.